The 19 T cell receptor beta chains reported below all come from one sample, sequenced in a study of blood T cell repertoires in COVID-19. Only in-frame clones appear in the TCRdb table, and some are missing; sequencing was by immunoSEQ multiplex PCR. The sample includes about 47,000 clones, roughly four fifths of them seen just once. Sample: peripheral blood. The receptor source for this set is a human donor with acute or convalescent COVID-19. The donor label of this sample is uncertain.

This clone was recorded a few times. The V gene is TRBV28, the J gene TRBJ2-7, with TRBD1 identical over 7 bases. The germline V gene has CDR1 MDHEN and CDR2 SYDVKM. The CDR3 runs to 13 residues. With 5 bases clipped from V and 3 bases from J, the junction kept 4 bases outside the gene matches. CDR3 sequence: CASSTQGNYEQYF. Here the CDR3 DNA reads TGTGCCAGCAGTACACAGGGGAACTACGAGCAGTACTTC. Full variable domain (missing parts from reference TRBV28 and TRBJ2-7): DVKVTQSSRYLVKRTGEKVFLECVQDMDHENMFWYRQDPGLGLRLIYFSYDVKMKEKGDIPEGYSVSREKKERFSLILESASTNQTSMYLCASSTQGNYEQYFGPGTRLTVT.

The chain carries TRBV9 and TRBJ2-2, with TRBD1 as a possible D gene (6 bases). The length of the CDR3 is 15 residues. CDR1 SGDLS and CDR2 YYNGEE come from the germline V gene. The V end was cut by 0 bases, the J end by 2 bases, with 8 bases between. CDR3 in DNA: TGTGCCAGCAGCGTAGGACAGGTTAACACCGGGGAGCTGTTTTTT. It is translated as CASSVGQVNTGELFF.

The CDR3 sequence is CASSPHRDRAFAEAFF. For the CDR3, the DNA is TGTGCCAGCAGTCCACACCGGGACAGGGCGTTCGCTGAAGCTTTCTTT. The rearrangement joins TRBV6-2 or TRBV6-3 to TRBJ1-1, with 9 positions matching TRBD1. This CDR3 contains 16 residues. The V segment lost 5 bases and the J segment 6 bases; nucleotides outside the gene matches: 13. Germline V gene lookup returns CDR1 MNHEY and CDR2 SVGEGT.

V gene TRBV6-4 combines with J gene TRBJ2-1; 7 bases match TRBD2. Germline CDR1 MRHNA, CDR2 SNTAGT. The ends lost 5 bases at V and 5 bases at J; junction bases unmatched: 3. This CDR3 region has 13 residues. The CDR3 is CASSTRENNEQFF. As DNA, the CDR3 is TGTGCCAGCAGTACGCGGGAGAACAATGAGCAGTTCTTC.

This chain links TRBV5-4 with TRBJ1-2, with D unclear. In germline, CDR1 is SGHNT, CDR2 YYREEE (reference sequence). The CDR3 length is 14 residues. Trimming pared 4 bases from V and 2 bases from J, leaving 12 bases between. CDR3 DNA: TGTGCCAGCAGCCCGGTGGCGCGGAACTATGGCTACACCTTC. It is translated as CASSPVARNYGYTF.

The chain combines TRBV7-8 with TRBJ1-1, with a weak D call TRBD1 (6 bases). Trimming stripped 4 bases from V and 7 bases from J, with 13 bases between. This CDR3 is built from 13 residues. CDR1 and CDR2 from the germline V gene are SGHVS and FQNEAQ. As DNA, the CDR3 is TGTGCCAGCAGCTCCAGGGGTGTTGGTGAAGCTTTCTTT. As protein: CASSSRGVGEAFF.

Here the CDR3 DNA reads TGTGCTAGTGGTTTGAAGTACAGGACAAACCACGGCCCCCAGCATTTT. This gives the protein CASGLKYRTNHGPQHF. V usage is TRBV12-5 and J usage is TRBJ1-5; TRBD1 might be the D (5 bases). Germline CDR1 LGHNT, CDR2 FRNRAP. The CDR3 runs 16 residues. Trimming took 2 bases from V and 10 from J, leaving 21 bases between them.

This chain joins TRBV18 and TRBJ2-2, with 10 positions matching TRBD2. The CDR3 runs 16 residues. Unmatched junction bases numbered 8, after V lost 5 bases and J lost 5 bases. Germline values: CDR1 KGHSH, CDR2 LQKENI. CDR3 amino acids: CASSSAGGIITGELFF. DNA of the CDR3: TGTGCCAGCTCATCAGCGGGAGGGATCATAACCGGGGAGCTGTTTTTT.

The J gene is TRBJ2-2, the V gene TRBV7-3; D ambiguous. Trimming cost V 1 base and J 0 bases, with 9 bases left between them. This CDR3 has 16 residues. Germline V lookup: CDR1 SGHTA, CDR2 FQGTGA. The CDR3 sequence is CASSLNSRANTGELFF. The CDR3 nucleotides read TGTGCCAGCAGCTTAAATTCAAGAGCGAACACCGGGGAGCTGTTTTTT.

The chain is built from TRBV6-1 and TRBJ1-2; D gene ambiguous. The germline V and J ends were trimmed by 2 bases and 2 bases, with 3 bases remaining between them. The CDR3 is 12 amino acids. Germline CDR1 and CDR2: MNHNS and SASEGT. The CDR3 sequence is CASSEQNYGYTF. The CDR3 coding sequence is TGTGCCAGCAGTGAACAGAACTATGGCTACACCTTC.

This chain uses TRBV7-2 with TRBJ1-4; maybe TRBD1 (5 bases). There are 14 residues in the CDR3. V was trimmed by 6 bases and J by 2 bases, leaving 10 bases between them. The germline CDR1 and CDR2 sequences are SGHTA and FQGNSA. This chain's CDR3 is CASRGGSTNEKLFF. Here the CDR3 DNA reads TGTGCCAGCAGGGGGGGATCCACTAATGAAAAACTGTTTTTT. Full variable domain (outside the CDR3, taken from reference TRBV7-2 and TRBJ1-4): GAGVSQSPSNKVTEKGKDVELRCDPISGHTALYWYRQSLGQGLEFLIYFQGNSAPDKSGLPSDRFSAERTGGSVSTLTIQRTQQEDSAVYLCASRGGSTNEKLFFGSGTQLSVL.

This chain joins TRBV4-1 and TRBJ2-5; TRBD1 agrees at 7 bases. There are 18 residues in the CDR3. Unmatched junction bases numbered 16, after V lost 1 base and J lost 5 bases. Germline V gives CDR1 MGHRA, CDR2 YSYEKL. The CDR3 protein is CASSQAGDSFGQGETQYF. CDR3 nucleotides: TGCGCCAGCAGCCAAGCAGGGGACAGTTTCGGACAAGGGGAGACCCAGTACTTC.

V is TRBV10-3 and J is TRBJ2-2; 9 bases align to TRBD1. CDR1 is ENHRY and CDR2 is SYGVKD in the germline V gene. The V gene end was trimmed by 7 bases and the J gene end by 3 bases; junction bases not matched to a gene: 9. CDR3 length: 16 residues. The chain's CDR3 is CAINPVQGADTGELFF. CDR3 bases: TGTGCCATCAACCCCGTACAGGGGGCGGACACCGGGGAGCTGTTTTTT.

This chain links TRBV6-5 with TRBJ2-1; 9 positions match TRBD2. This CDR3 has 15 amino acids. The V and J ends lost 1 base and 6 bases, in that order; junction bases with no gene match: 4. Germline V lookup: CDR1 MNHEY, CDR2 SVGAGI. The CDR3 region is CASSYFSGGSNEQFF. The CDR3 nucleotides read TGTGCCAGCAGTTACTTTAGCGGGGGCTCCAATGAGCAGTTCTTC.

This chain uses TRBV9 with TRBJ2-5; weak D call: TRBD2 (5 bases). This CDR3 has 13 amino acids. Germline values: CDR1 SGDLS, CDR2 YYNGEE. V lost 7 bases and J 5 bases, leaving 15 bases between the germline ends. Here the CDR3 DNA reads TGTGCCAGCTCACGGAGCTGGAGGGAGACCCAGTACTTC. Translating gives CASSRSWRETQYF.

The chain carries TRBV5-6 and TRBJ2-1; 10 bases are shared with TRBD2. Trimming took 4 bases from V and 3 from J; bases not matched to a gene: 4. Germline V gene lookup returns CDR1 SGHDT and CDR2 YYEEEE. This CDR3 has 15 amino acids. CDR3 nucleotide sequence: TGTGCCAGCAGCGTGGGACTAGCGTTCTACAATGAGCAGTTCTTC. Its translation: CASSVGLAFYNEQFF.

This chain uses TRBV5-1 with TRBJ1-6; tentatively, D is TRBD1 (6 bases). CDR3 length equals 15 residues. CDR1 and CDR2 from the germline V gene are SGHRS and YFSETQ. Trimming shortened V by 9 bases and J by 4 bases, and 17 bases separated the two germline ends. In nucleotides, the CDR3 is TGCGCCACCCTTATACAGGGATTTTATAATTCACCCCTCCACTTT. Translating gives CATLIQGFYNSPLHF.

V and J are TRBV2 and TRBJ1-2, with D possibly TRBD1 on 6 matching bases. Per germline, CDR1 SNHLY and CDR2 FYNNEI. The CDR3 covers 15 residues. Trimming cost V 2 bases and J 4 bases, with 14 bases left between them. Written as DNA, the CDR3 is TGTGCCAGCAGTGAAATGGTTAGCAGGGGCTATGGCTACACCTTC. Translation: CASSEMVSRGYGYTF.

V is TRBV27 and J is TRBJ1-4, with TRBD1 matching 7 bases. Germline V gives CDR1 MNHEY, CDR2 SMNVEV (reference sequence). V was pared by 1 base and J by 5 bases, with 4 bases of the junction left unmatched. The CDR3 consists of 15 residues. The CDR3 DNA sequence: TGTGCCAGCAGTTTATGGGGGACAGCGAATGAAAAACTGTTTTTT. Residues: CASSLWGTANEKLFF.